This T cell receptor beta chain was found in a study of CD8 T cells in Susac syndrome. A quantity of 0.5 to 1 ug RNA underwent reverse transcription using random hexamers. TCRdb used MiXCR to reprocess the immunoSEQ multiplex PCR reads, holding one entry per CDR3 protein. The table records more than 150,000 distinct CDR3 sequences, roughly 95% of them present only once. Stable or active relapsing-remitting multiple sclerosis, untreated and meeting revised McDonald criteria, defined the controls. The germline V gene has CDR1 SQVTM and CDR2 ANQGSEA. The CDR3 extends over 12 amino acids. Trimming shortened V by 0 bases and J by 7 bases, and 6 bases separated the two germline ends.

V gene TRBV29-1 combines with J gene TRBJ1-4, with TRBD1 as a possible D gene (5 bases). The TCR comes from a human donor with multiple sclerosis. Material for sequencing was CD8+ T cells from PBMCs. In DNA form, the CDR3 reads TGCAGCGTTGAAGAGGGGACTGAAAAACTGTTTTTT. Translated, it gives CSVEEGTEKLFF. Variable domain in full (rest from reference TRBV29-1 and TRBJ1-4): SAVISQKPSRDICQRGTSLTIQCQVDSQVTMMFWYRQQPGQSLTLIATANQGSEATYESGFVIDKFPISRPNLTFSTLTVSNMSPEDSSIYLCSVEEGTEKLFFGSGTQLSVL.